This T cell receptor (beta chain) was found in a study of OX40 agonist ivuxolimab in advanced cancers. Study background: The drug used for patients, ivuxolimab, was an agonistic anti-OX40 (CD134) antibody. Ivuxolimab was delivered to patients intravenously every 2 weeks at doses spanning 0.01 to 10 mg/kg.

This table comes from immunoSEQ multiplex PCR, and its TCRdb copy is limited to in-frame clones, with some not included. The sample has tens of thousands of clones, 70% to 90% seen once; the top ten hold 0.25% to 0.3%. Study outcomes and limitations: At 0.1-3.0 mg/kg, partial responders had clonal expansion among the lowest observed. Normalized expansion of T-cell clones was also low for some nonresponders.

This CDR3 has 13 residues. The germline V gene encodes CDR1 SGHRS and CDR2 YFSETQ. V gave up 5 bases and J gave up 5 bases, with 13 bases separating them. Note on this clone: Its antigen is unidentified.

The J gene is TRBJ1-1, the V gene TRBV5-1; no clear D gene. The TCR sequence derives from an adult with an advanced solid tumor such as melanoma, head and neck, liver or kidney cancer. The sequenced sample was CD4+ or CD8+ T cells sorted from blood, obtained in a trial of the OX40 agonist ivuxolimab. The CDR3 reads CASSPTVGTEAFF. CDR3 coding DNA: TGCGCCAGCAGTCCCACGGTGGGGACTGAAGCTTTCTTT.